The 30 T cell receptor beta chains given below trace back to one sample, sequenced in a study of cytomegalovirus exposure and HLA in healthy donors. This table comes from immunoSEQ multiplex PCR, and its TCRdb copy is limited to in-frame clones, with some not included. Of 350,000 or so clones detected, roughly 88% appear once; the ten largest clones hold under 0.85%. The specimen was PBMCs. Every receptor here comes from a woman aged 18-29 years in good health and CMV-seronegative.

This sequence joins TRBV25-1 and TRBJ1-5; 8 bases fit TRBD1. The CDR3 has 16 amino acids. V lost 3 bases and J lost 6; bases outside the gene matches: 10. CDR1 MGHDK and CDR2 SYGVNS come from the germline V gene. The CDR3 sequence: CASSDSRQGASQPQHF. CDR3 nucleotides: TGTGCCAGCAGTGATTCTCGGCAGGGGGCAAGTCAGCCCCAGCATTTT.

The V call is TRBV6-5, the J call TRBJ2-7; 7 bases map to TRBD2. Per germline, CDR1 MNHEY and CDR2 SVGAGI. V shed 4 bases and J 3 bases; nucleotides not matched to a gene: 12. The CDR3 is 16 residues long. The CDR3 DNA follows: TGTGCCAGCAGTTTTACCCCCCCAGGGAGGGACTACGAGCAGTACTTC. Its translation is CASSFTPPGRDYEQYF.

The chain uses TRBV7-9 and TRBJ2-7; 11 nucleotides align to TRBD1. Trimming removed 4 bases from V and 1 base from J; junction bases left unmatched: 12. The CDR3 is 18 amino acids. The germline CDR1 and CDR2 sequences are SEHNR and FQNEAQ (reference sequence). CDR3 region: CASSWTGGARFGSYEQYF. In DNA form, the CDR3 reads TGTGCCAGCAGCTGGACAGGGGGCGCTCGGTTCGGGTCCTACGAGCAGTACTTC.

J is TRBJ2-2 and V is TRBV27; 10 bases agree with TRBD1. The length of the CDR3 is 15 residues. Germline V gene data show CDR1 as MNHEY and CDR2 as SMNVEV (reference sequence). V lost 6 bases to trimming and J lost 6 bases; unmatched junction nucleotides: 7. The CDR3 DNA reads TGTGCCAGCAGGGGTAGACAGGGGGCCGCCGGGGAGCTGTTTTTT. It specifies CASRGRQGAAGELFF.

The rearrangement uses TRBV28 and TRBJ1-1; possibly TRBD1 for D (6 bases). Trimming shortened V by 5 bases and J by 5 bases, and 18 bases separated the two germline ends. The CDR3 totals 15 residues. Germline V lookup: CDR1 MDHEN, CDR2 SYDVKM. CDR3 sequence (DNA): TGTGCCAGCAGTATATCCGGGACACCAAGGACTGAAGCTTTCTTT. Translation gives CASSISGTPRTEAFF.

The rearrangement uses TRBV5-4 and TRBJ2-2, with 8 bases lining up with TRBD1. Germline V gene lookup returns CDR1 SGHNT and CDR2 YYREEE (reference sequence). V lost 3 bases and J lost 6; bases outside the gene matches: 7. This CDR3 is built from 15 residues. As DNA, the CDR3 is TGTGCCAGCAGCTACCCCCAGGGGGCGTCCGGGGAGCTGTTTTTT. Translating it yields CASSYPQGASGELFF.

CDR3 residues: CASSHRTSGLYEQYF. CDR3 DNA: TGCGCCAGCAGCCACAGGACTAGCGGCCTCTACGAGCAGTACTTC. This chain connects TRBV4-3 to TRBJ2-7; 10 nucleotides line up with TRBD2. Germline trimming cut 3 bases from V and 3 bases from J; bases unmatched to any gene: 5. The CDR3 runs 15 residues. Germline V gives CDR1 LGHNA, CDR2 YSLEER.

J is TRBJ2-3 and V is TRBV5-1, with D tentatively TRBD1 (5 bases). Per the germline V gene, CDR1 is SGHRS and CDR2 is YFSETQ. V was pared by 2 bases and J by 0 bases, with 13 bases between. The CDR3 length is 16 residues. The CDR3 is CASSLVRASSTDTQYF. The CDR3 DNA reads TGCGCCAGCAGCTTAGTCAGGGCAAGTAGCACAGATACGCAGTATTTT.

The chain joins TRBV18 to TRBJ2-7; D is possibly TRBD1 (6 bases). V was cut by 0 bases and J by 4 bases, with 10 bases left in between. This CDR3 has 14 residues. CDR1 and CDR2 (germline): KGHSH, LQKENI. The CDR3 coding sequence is TGTGCCAGCTCACCACCCCAGGGGATTTACGAGCAGTACTTC. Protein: CASSPPQGIYEQYF.

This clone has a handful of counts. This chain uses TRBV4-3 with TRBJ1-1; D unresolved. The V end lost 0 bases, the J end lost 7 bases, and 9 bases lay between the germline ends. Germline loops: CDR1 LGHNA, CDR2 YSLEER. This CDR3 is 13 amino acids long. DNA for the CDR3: TGCGCCAGCAGCCAAGATCCAGAAAGTGAAGCTTTCTTT. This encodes CASSQDPESEAFF.

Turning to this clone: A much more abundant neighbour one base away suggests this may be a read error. The CDR3 here is CSAVRRADGNTIYF. The CDR3 coding sequence is TGCAGCGCCGTCCGGAGGGCTGATGGAAACACCATATATTTT. This rearrangement joins TRBV29-1 to TRBJ1-3; D not resolved. CDR1 SQVTM and CDR2 ANQGSEA come from the germline V gene. The CDR3 consists of 14 residues. V lost 7 bases and J 3 bases, leaving 16 bases between the germline ends.

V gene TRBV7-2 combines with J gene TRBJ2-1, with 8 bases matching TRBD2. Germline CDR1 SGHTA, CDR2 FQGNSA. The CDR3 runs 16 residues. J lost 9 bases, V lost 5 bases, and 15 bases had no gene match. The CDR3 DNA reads TGTGCCAGCAGCCTCGCGGGGGGCGGGACCGGGAGTGAGCAGTTCTTC. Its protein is CASSLAGGGTGSEQFF.

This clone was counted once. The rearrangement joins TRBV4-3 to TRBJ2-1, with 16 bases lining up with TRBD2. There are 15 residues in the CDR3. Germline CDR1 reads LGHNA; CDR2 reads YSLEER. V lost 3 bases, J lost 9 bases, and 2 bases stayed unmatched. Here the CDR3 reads CASSQGLAGGFEQFF. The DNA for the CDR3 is TGCGCCAGCAGCCAGGGACTAGCGGGAGGGTTTGAGCAGTTCTTC.

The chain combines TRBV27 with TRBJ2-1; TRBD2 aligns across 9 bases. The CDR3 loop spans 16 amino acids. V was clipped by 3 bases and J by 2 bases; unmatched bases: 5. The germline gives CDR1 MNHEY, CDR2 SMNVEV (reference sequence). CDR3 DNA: TGTGCCAGCAGTTTCTTTTCTAGCGGGGCCTACAATGAGCAGTTCTTC. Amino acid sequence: CASSFFSSGAYNEQFF.

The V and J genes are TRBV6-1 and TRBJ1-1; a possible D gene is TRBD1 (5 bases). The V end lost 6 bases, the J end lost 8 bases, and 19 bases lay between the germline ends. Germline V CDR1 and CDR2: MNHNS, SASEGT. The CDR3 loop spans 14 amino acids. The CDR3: CASRRLLTGGEAFF. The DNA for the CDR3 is TGTGCCAGCAGGCGATTACTCACGGGGGGAGAAGCTTTCTTT.

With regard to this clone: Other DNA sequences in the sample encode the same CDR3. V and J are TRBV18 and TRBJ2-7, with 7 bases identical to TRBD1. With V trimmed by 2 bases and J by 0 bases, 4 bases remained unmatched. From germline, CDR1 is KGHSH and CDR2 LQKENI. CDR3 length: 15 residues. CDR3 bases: TGTGCCAGCTCACCAGGGACAGCCCTCTCCTACGAGCAGTACTTC. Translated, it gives CASSPGTALSYEQYF.

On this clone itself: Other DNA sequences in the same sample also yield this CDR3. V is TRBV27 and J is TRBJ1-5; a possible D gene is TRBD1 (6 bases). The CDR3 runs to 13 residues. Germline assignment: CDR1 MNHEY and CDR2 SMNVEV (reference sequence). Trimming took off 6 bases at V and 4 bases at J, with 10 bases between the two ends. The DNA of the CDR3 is TGTGCCAGCAGAGGGCAGGGGAATCAGCCCCAGCATTTT. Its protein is CASRGQGNQPQHF.

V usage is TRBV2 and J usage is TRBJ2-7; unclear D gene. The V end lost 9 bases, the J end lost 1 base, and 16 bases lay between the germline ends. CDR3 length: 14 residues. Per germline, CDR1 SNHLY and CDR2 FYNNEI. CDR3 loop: CASKTGSQSYEQYF. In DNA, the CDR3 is TGTGCCAGTAAGACCGGGTCCCAATCCTACGAGCAGTACTTC.

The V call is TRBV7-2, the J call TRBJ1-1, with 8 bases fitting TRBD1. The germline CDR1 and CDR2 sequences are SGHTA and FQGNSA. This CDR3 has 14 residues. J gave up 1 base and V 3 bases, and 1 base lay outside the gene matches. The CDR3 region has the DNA TGTGCCAGCAGCTTCGGGACAGGGAACACTGAAGCTTTCTTT. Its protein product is CASSFGTGNTEAFF.

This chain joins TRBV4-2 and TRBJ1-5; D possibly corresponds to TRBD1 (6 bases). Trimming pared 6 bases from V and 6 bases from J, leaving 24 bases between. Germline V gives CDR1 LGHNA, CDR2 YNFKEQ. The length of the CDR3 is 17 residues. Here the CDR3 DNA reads TGTGCCAGCAGAACGCAAGACGGTTCAGGGGAGGGTCAGCCCCAGCATTTT. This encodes CASRTQDGSGEGQPQHF.

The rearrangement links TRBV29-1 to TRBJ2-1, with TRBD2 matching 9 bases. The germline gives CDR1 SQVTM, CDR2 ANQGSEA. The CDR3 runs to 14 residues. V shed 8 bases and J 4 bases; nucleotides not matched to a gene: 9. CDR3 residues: CSSSGAGSYNEQFF. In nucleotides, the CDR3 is TGCAGCTCTAGCGGGGCAGGGAGTTACAATGAGCAGTTCTTC.

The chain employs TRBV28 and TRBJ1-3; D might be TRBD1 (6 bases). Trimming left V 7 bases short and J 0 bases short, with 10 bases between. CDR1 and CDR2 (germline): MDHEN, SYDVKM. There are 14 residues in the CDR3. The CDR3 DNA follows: TGTGCCAGCATTGGGGGCAACTCTGGAAACACCATATATTTT. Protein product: CASIGGNSGNTIYF.

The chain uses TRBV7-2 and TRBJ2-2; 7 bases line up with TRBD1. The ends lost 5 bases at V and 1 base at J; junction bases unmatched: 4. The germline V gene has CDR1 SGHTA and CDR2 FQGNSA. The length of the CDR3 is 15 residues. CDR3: CASSAWTGNTGELFF. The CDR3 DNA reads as TGTGCCAGCAGCGCGTGGACAGGGAACACCGGGGAGCTGTTTTTT.

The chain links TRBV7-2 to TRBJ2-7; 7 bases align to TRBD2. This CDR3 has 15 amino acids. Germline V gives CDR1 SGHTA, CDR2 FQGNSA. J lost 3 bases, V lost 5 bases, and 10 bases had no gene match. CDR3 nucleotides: TGTGCCAGCAGCCTGGTGGCGGGAGAGAGCTACGAGCAGTACTTC. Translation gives CASSLVAGESYEQYF.

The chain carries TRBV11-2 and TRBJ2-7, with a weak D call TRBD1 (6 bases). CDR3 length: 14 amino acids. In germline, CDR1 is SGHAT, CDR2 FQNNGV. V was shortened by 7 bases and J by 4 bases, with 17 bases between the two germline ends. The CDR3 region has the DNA TGTGCCAGCACCGATACCCTGGGGGCTTACGAGCAGTACTTC. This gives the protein CASTDTLGAYEQYF. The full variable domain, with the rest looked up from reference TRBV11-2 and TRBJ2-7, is EAGVAQSPRYKIIEKRQSVAFWCNPISGHATLYWYQQILGQGPKLLIQFQNNGVVDDSQLPKDRFSAERLKGVDSTLKIQPAKLEDSAVYLCASTDTLGAYEQYFGPGTRLTVT.

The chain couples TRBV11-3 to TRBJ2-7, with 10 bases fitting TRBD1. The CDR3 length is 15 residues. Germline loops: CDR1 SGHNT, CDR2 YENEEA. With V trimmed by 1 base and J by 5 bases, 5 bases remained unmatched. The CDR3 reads CASSLGSDRGHEQYF. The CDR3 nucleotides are TGTGCCAGCAGCTTAGGCTCAGACAGGGGGCACGAGCAGTACTTC.

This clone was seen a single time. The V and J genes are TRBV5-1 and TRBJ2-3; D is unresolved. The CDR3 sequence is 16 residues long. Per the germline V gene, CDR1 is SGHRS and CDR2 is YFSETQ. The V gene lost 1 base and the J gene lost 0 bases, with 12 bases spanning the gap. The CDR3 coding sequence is TGCGCCAGCAGCTTGCCGCGTGTAACTAGCACAGATACGCAGTATTTT. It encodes CASSLPRVTSTDTQYF.

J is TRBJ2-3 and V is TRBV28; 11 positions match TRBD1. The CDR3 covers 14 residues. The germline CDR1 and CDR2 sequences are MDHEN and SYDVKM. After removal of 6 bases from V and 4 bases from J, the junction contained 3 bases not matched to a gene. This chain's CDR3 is CASRTGQGADTQYF. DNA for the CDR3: TGTGCCAGCAGGACGGGACAGGGGGCAGATACGCAGTATTTT.

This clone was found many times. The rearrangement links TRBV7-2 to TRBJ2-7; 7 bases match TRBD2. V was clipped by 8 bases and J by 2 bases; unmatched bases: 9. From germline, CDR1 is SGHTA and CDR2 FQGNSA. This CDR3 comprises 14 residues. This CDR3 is CASRPAGATYEQYF. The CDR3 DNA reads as TGTGCCAGCCGCCCCGCGGGAGCGACCTACGAGCAGTACTTC.

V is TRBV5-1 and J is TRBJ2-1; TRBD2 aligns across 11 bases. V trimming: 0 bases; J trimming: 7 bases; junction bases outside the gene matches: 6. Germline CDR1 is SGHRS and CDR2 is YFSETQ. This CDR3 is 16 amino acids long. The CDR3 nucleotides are TGCGCCAGCAGCTTGGTCGGGACTAGCGGCTTGAATGAGCAGTTCTTC. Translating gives CASSLVGTSGLNEQFF.